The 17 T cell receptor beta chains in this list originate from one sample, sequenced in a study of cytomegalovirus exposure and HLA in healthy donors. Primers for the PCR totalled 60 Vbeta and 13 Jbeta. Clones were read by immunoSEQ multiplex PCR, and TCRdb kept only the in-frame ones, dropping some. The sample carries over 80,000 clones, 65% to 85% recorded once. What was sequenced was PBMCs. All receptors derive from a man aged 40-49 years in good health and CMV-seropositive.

The CDR3 is CASMRTGVYEQYF. The DNA for the CDR3 is TGTGCCAGCATGAGGACAGGGGTCTACGAGCAGTACTTC. This chain connects TRBV13 to TRBJ2-7; 9 positions match TRBD1. This CDR3 has 13 residues. V was clipped by 7 bases and J by 3 bases; unmatched bases: 4. Per germline, CDR1 PRHDT and CDR2 FYEKMQ (reference sequence).

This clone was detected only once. As DNA, the CDR3 is TGTGCCAGCAGTTACGGACAGTCAGCCTCCTACGAGCAGTACTTC. It translates to CASSYGQSASYEQYF. The gene calls are TRBV6-5 and TRBJ2-7; possibly TRBD1 for D (6 bases). CDR1 is MNHEY and CDR2 is SVGAGI in the germline V gene. There are 15 residues in the CDR3. Between the trimmed V and J ends, which lost 2 bases and 0 bases, there was a span of 11 bases.

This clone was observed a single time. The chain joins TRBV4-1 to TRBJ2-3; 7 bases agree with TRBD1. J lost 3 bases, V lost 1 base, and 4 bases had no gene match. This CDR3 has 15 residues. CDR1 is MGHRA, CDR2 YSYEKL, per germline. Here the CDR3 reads CASSQASTGTDTQYF. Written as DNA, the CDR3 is TGCGCCAGCAGCCAAGCCTCGACAGGGACAGATACGCAGTATTTT.

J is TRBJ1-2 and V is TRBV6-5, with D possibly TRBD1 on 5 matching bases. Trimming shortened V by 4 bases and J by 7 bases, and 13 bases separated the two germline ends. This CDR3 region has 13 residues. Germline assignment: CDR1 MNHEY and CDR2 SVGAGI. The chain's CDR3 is CASSSHGGFGYTF. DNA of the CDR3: TGTGCCAGCAGTTCCCACGGGGGGTTTGGCTACACCTTC.

The CDR3 DNA is TGTGCCACCCACTTACAGGGCCCAACTAATGAAAAACTGTTTTTT. Residues: CATHLQGPTNEKLFF. This chain links TRBV6-5 with TRBJ1-4, with D possibly matching TRBD1 (6 bases). This CDR3 is built from 15 residues. Germline lookup yields CDR1 MNHEY and CDR2 SVGAGI. V was cut by 10 bases and J by 0 bases, with 15 bases left in between.

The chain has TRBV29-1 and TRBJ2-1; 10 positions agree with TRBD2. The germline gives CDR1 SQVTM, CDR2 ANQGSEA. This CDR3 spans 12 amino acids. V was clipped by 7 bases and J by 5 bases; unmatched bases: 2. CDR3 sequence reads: CSGGLADNEQFF. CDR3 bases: TGCAGCGGCGGACTAGCGGACAATGAGCAGTTCTTC.

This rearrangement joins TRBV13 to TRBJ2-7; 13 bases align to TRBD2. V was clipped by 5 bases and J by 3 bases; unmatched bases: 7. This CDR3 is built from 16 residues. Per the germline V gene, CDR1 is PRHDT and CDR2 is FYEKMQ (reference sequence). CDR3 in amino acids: CASSPLGTSGIYEQYF. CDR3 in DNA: TGTGCCAGCAGCCCCCTGGGGACTAGCGGGATCTACGAGCAGTACTTC.

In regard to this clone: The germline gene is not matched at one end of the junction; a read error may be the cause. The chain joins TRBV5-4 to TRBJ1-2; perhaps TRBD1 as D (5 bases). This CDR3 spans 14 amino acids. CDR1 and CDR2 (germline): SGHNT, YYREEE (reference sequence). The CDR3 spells CASSLSSVRTTTRF. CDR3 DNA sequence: TGTGCCAGCAGCTTAAGTTCCGTTCGGACAACGACTCGCTTC.

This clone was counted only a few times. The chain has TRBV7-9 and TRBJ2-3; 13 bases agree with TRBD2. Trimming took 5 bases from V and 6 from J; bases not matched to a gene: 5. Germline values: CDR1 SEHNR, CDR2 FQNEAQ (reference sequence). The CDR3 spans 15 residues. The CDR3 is CASSVGLAGRDTQYF. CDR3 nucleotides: TGTGCCAGCAGCGTGGGACTAGCGGGACGGGATACGCAGTATTTT.

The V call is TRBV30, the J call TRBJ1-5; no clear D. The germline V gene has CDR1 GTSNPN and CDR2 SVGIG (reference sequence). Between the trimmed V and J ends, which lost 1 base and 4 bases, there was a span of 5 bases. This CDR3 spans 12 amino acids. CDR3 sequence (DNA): TGTGCCTGGAGTGCAACAAATCAGCCCCAGCATTTT. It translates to CAWSATNQPQHF. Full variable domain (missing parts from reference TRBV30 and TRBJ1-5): SQTIHQWPATLVQPVGSPLSLECTVEGTSNPNLYWYRQAAGRGLQLLFYSVGIGQISSEVPQNLSASRPQDRQFILSSKKLLLSDSGFYLCAWSATNQPQHFGDGTRLSIL.

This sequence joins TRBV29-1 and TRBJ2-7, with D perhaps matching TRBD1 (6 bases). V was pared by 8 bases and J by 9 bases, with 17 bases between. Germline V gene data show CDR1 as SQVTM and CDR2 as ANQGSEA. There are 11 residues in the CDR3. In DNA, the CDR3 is TGCAGCACAACCACAGGGAGCGGGCAGTACTTC. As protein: CSTTTGSGQYF.

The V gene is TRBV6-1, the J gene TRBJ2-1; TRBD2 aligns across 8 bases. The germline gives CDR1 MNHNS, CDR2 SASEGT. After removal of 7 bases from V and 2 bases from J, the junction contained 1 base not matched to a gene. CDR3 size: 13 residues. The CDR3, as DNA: TGTGCCAGCAAAGCGGGGGCCTACAATGAGCAGTTCTTC. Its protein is CASKAGAYNEQFF.

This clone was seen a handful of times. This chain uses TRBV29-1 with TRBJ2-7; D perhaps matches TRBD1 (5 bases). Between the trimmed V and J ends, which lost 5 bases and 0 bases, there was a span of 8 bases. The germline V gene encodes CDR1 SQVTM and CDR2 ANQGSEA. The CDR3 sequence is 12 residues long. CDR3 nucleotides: TGCAGCGTTTTAGGGGCCTCCTACGAGCAGTACTTC. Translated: CSVLGASYEQYF.

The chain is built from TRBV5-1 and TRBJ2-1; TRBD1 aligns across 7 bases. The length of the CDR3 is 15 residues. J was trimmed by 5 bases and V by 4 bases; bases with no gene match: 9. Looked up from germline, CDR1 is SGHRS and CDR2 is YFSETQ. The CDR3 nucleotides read TGCGCCAGCAGCCTGGTGCTACAGGGGCACAATGAGCAGTTCTTC. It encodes CASSLVLQGHNEQFF. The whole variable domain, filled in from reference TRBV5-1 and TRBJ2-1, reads KAGVTQTPRYLIKTRGQQVTLSCSPISGHRSVSWYQQTPGQGLQFLFEYFSETQRNKGNFPGRFSGRQFSNSRSEMNVSTLELGDSALYLCASSLVLQGHNEQFFGPGTRLTVL.

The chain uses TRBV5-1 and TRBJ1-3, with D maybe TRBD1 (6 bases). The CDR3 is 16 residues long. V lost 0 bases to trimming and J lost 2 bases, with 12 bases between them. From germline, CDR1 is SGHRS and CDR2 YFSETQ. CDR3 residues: CASSLAARTAGNTIYF. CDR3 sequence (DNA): TGCGCCAGCAGCTTGGCCGCGCGGACAGCTGGAAACACCATATATTTT.

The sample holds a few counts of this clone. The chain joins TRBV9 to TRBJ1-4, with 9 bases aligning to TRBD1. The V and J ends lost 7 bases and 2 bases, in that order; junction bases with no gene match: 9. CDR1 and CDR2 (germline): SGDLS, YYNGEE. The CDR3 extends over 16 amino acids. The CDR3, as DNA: TGTGCCAGCGGCCGGGACAGGGATTCGACTAATGAAAAACTGTTTTTT. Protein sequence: CASGRDRDSTNEKLFF.

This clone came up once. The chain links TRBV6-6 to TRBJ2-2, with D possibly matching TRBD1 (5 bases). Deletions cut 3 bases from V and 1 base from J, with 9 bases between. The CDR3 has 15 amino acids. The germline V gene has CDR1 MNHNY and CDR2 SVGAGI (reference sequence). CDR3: CASSYNRMNTGELFF. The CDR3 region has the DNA TGTGCCAGCAGTTATAACAGGATGAACACCGGGGAGCTGTTTTTT.